The present entry profiles one T cell receptor (beta chain) with its context. The gene symbols are mouse symbols. The DNA ends 1 residue before the CDR3 does, and the rest of the CDR3 is filled in from the germline J gene. The time point: mouse harvest day 14 after allogeneic transplant. Tail vein injection delivered 10^7 T-cell-depleted bone marrow cells and 10^6 splenic CD5+ T cells. Mice had MHC-mismatched B6 into BALB/c GVHD, sampled day 7 or 14. The data are from a study of tissue T cells after allogeneic stem cell transplantation. TCRbeta CDR3 was sequenced at survey depth with template counts. The table came from immunoSEQ multiplex PCR; TCRdb's copy has only in-frame clones and leaves some out. The sample has approximately 4,000 clones; around 45% are singletons. CDR3 size: 13 residues. Germline-derived CDR1 and CDR2 are KGHTA and FQNQQP.

The chain couples TRBV23 to TRBJ2-4; the table's D call of TRBD2 was not tested on the DNA. The sequenced material came from lymph node tissue. The sequence was obtained from a female BALB/c mouse given C57BL/6 T cells with graft-versus-host disease after an allogeneic hematopoietic cell transplant. The DNA read from the CDR3 is TGCTCCAGCAGTCTTGGGGGTCAAAACACCTTGTAC. It translates to CSSSLGGQNTLY. Given in full, the CDR3 is CSSSLGGQNTLYF.